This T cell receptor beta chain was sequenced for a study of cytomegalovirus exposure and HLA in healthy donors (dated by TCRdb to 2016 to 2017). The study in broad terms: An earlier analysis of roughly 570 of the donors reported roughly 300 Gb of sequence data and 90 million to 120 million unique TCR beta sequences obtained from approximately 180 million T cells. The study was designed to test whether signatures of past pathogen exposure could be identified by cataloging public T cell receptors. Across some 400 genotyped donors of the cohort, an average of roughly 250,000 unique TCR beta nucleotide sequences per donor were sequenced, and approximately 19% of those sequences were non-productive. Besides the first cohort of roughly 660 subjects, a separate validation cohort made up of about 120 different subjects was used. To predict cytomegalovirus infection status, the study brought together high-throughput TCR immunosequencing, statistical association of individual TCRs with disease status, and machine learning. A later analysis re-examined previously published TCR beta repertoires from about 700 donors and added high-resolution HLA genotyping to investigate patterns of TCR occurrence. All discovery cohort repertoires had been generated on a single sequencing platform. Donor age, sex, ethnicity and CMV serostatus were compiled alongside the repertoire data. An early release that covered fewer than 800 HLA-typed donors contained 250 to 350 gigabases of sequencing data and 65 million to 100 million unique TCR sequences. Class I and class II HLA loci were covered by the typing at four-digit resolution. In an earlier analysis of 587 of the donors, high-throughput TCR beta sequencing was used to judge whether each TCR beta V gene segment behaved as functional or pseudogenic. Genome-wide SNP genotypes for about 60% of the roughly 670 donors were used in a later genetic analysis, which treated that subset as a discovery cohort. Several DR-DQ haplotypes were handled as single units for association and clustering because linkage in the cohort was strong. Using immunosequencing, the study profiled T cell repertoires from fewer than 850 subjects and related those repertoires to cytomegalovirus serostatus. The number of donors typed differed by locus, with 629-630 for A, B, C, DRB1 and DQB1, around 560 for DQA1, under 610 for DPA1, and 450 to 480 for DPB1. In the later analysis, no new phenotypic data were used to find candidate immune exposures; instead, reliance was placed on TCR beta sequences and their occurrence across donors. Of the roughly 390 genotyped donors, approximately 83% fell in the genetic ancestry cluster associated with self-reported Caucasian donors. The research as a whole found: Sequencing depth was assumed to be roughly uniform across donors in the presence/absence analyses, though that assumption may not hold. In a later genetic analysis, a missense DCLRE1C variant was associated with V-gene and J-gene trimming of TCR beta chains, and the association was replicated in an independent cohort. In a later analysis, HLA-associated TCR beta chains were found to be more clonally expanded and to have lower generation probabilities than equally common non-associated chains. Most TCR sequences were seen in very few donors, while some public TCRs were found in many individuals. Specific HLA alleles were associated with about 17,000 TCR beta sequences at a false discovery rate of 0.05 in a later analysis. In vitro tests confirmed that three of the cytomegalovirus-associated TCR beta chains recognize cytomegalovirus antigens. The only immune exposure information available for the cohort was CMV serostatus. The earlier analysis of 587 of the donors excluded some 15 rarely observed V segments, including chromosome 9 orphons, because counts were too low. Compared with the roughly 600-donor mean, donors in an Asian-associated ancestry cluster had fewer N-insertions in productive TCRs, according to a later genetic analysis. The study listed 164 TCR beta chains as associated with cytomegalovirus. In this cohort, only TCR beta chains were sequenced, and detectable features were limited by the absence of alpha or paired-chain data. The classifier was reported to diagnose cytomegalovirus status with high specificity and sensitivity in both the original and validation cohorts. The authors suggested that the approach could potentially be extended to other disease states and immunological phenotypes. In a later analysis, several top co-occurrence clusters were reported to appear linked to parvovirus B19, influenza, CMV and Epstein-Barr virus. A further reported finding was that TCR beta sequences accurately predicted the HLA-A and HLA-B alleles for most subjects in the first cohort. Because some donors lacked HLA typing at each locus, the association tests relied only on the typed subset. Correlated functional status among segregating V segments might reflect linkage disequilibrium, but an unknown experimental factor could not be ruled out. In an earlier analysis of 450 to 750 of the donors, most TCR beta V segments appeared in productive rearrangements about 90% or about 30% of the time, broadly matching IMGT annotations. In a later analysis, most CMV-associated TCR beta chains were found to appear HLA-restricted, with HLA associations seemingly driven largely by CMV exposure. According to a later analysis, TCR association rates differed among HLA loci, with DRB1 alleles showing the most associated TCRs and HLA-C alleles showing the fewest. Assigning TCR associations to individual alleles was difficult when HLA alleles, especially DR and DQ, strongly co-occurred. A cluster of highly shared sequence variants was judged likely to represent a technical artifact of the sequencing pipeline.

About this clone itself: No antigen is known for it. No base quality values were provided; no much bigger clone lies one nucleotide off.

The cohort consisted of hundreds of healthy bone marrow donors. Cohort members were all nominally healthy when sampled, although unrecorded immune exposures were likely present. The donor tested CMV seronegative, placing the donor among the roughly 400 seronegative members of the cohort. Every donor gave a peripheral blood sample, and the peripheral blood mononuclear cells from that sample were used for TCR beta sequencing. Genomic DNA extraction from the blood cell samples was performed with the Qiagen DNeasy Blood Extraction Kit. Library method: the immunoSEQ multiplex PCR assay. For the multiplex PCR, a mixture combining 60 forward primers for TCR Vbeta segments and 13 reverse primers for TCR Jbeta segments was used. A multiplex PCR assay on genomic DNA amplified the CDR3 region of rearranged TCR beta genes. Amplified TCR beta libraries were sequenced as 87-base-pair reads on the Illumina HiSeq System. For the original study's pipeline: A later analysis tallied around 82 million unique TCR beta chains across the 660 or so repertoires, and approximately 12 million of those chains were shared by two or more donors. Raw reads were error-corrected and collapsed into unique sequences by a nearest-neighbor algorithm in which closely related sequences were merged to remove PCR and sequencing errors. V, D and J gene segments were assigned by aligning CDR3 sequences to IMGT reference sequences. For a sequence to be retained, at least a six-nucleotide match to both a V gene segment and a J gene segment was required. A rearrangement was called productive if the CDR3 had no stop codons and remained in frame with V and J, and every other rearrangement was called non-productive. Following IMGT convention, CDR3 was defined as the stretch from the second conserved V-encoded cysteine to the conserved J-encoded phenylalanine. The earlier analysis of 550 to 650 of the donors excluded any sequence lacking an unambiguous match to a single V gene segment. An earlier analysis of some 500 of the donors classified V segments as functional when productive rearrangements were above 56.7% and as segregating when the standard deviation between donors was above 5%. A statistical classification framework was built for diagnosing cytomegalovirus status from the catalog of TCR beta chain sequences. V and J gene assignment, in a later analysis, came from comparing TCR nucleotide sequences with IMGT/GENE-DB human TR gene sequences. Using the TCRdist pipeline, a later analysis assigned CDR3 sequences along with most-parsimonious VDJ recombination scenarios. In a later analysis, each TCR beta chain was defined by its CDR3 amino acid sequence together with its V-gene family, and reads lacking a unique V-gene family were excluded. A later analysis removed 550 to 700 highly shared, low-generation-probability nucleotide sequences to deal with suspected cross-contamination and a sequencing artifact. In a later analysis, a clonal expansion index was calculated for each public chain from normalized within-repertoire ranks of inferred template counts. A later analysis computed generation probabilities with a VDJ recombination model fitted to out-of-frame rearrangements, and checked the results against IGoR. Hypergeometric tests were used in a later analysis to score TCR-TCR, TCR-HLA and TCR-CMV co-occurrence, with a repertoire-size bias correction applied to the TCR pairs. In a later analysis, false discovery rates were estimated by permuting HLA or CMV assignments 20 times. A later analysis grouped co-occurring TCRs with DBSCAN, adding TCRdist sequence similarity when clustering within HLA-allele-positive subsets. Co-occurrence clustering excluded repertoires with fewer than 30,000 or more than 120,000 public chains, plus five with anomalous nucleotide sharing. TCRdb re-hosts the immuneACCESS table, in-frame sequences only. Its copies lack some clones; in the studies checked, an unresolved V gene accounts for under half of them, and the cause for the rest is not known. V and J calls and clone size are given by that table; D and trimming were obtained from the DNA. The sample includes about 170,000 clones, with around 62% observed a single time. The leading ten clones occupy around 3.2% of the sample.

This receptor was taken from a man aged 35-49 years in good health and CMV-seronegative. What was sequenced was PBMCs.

The CDR3 has the sequence CASSPGLADSDTQYF. Here is the DNA: TGTGCCAGCAGTCCGGGACTAGCGGATTCAGATACGCAGTATTTT. The chain was built from TRBV2 and TRBJ2-3; the junction holds 11 bases that match TRBD2. Reading from cysteine to phenylalanine, the CDR3 counts 15 amino acids. Solely the CDR3 DNA is kept, with 45 bases framed from the first base. Looking up the germline V gene yields CDR1 SNHLY and CDR2 FYNNEI. Trimming takes 5 bases off V and 4 bases off J; junction bases not matched to a gene: 5.